The 19 T cell receptor beta chains in this list originate from one sample, sequenced in a study of early T cells in non-severe SARS-CoV-2 infection. TCRdb used MiXCR to reprocess the 5' RACE reads, holding one entry per CDR3 protein. This table holds roughly 24,000 distinct CDR3 sequences, over 4% found once. The specimen sequenced was whole blood. The source of these receptors is an adult who was a healthcare worker with PCR-confirmed SARS-CoV-2 infection or an uninfected control (not recorded which).

Sample share makes this clonotype medium-sized. The rearrangement links TRBV2 to TRBJ2-5; D uncertain. With 3 bases removed from V and 6 bases from J, the gap between germline ends came to 14 bases. The CDR3 totals 14 residues. Per germline, CDR1 SNHLY and CDR2 FYNNEI. The CDR3 DNA is TGTGCCAGCAGTGAGGTGGCTAGTCTGAAGACCCAGTACTTC. Protein product: CASSEVASLKTQYF.

In this sample, this clonotype turned up a few times. This chain connects TRBV19 to TRBJ1-2; TRBD1 aligns across 11 bases. V dropped 6 bases and J dropped 2; count of bases not matched to a gene: 11. The germline V gene encodes CDR1 LNHDA and CDR2 SQIVND (reference sequence). CDR3 length: 17 residues. CDR3 sequence: CASRSWWTGGQNYGYTF. CDR3 nucleotides: TGTGCCAGTAGATCGTGGTGGACAGGGGGCCAAAACTATGGCTACACCTTC.

This chain connects TRBV11-1 to TRBJ2-2; tentative D call: TRBD1 (6 bases). Germline V gene sequence: CDR1 SGHAT, CDR2 FQDESV (reference sequence). This CDR3 spans 16 amino acids. V was trimmed by 5 bases and J by 5 bases, leaving 18 bases between them. The CDR3 DNA sequence: TGTGCCAGCAGCGAACCAAACAGGGTGGTAACCGGGGAGCTGTTTTTT. As protein: CASSEPNRVVTGELFF. Full variable domain (remainder filled in from reference TRBV11-1 and TRBJ2-2): EAEVAQSPRYKITEKSQAVAFWCDPISGHATLYWYRQILGQGPELLVQFQDESVVDDSQLPKDRFSAERLKGVDSTLKIQPAELGDSAMYLCASSEPNRVVTGELFFGEGSRLTVL.

The chain links TRBV5-1 to TRBJ1-1; D call uncertain. Trimming shortened V by 0 bases and J by 1 base, and 16 bases separated the two germline ends. In germline, CDR1 is SGHRS, CDR2 YFSETQ. This CDR3 is built from 17 residues. The CDR3: CASSLEGRRIGNTEAFF. The DNA of the CDR3 is TGCGCCAGCAGCTTGGAGGGCAGGAGGATAGGGAACACTGAAGCTTTCTTT.

With respect to this clonotype: Since a much larger clone is just one base distant, this may be a read error. The chain joins TRBV6-5 to TRBJ2-3; unclear D gene. CDR1 MNHEY and CDR2 SVGAGI come from the germline V gene. CDR3 length equals 15 residues. CDR3 in amino acids: CASRPVGTGTETQYF. In DNA form, the CDR3 reads TGTGCCAGCAGACCGGTTGGTACGGGCACAGAAACGCAGTATTTT.

This clonotype was seen ten or more times. The V gene is TRBV11-2, the J gene TRBJ2-4; no firm D call. Trimming took 7 bases from V and 0 from J, leaving 22 bases between them. The CDR3 has 18 amino acids. The germline CDR1 and CDR2 sequences are SGHAT and FQNNGV. CDR3 in amino acids: CASTIRASRRLAKNIQYF. The CDR3 region has the DNA TGTGCCAGCACCATAAGGGCATCTCGTCGACTAGCCAAAAACATTCAGTACTTC.

This clonotype was picked up many times. J is TRBJ1-5 and V is TRBV7-9, with D uncertain. The CDR3 sequence is 16 residues long. Germline values: CDR1 SEHNR, CDR2 FQNEAQ (reference sequence). The germline V and J ends were trimmed by 5 bases and 1 base, with 15 bases remaining between them. The CDR3, as DNA: TGTGCCAGCAGCCTCGTGGACGTCATGAGCAATCAGCCCCAGCATTTT. This translates into CASSLVDVMSNQPQHF.

This clonotype is termed medium-sized. The V call is TRBV20-1, the J call TRBJ1-1; D ambiguous. The V end was cut by 1 base, the J end by 5 bases, with 8 bases between. The CDR3 is made up of 12 amino acids. Per the germline V gene, CDR1 is DFQATT and CDR2 is SNEGSKA (reference sequence). The CDR3 nucleotides read TGCAGTGCTAGAGTCGGGGAGACTGAAGCTTTCTTT. It yields the protein CSARVGETEAFF.

There are many counts of this clonotype. The genes are TRBV24-1 and TRBJ2-7; 9 positions match TRBD1. The V segment lost 6 bases and the J segment 4 bases; nucleotides outside the gene matches: 9. There are 15 residues in the CDR3. Germline CDR1 KGHDR, CDR2 SFDVKD. CDR3 sequence reads: CATSSSGQGIYEQYF. The CDR3 DNA follows: TGTGCCACCAGTTCCTCGGGACAGGGCATTTACGAGCAGTACTTC.

This clonotype has at least ten counts. The V and J genes are TRBV7-2 and TRBJ2-7; D uncertain. Per germline, CDR1 SGHTA and CDR2 FQGNSA. Trimming removed 4 bases at V and 6 bases at J, with 13 bases between. The CDR3 totals 13 residues. Written as DNA, the CDR3 is TGTGCCAGCAGCTACATGACCTTCTCCGAGCAGTACTTC. Translating gives CASSYMTFSEQYF.

CDR3 sequence: CASSLAGVSEQYF. As DNA, the CDR3 is TGTGCCAGCAGCTTAGCCGGGGTCTCCGAGCAGTACTTC. The chain employs TRBV7-2 and TRBJ2-7, with D tentatively TRBD2 (5 bases). Trimming removed 0 bases from V and 6 bases from J, with 9 bases in between. The CDR3 totals 13 residues. CDR1 is SGHTA, CDR2 FQGNSA, per germline.

Many counts were recorded for this clonotype. J is TRBJ2-3 and V is TRBV5-8; D might be TRBD2 (6 bases). The CDR3 sequence is 14 residues long. Trimming removed 3 bases from V and 2 bases from J, with 10 bases in between. Per the germline V gene, CDR1 is SGHTS and CDR2 is YDEGEE. The CDR3 nucleotides read TGTGCCAGCAGCTGGAGGACTAACACAGATACGCAGTATTTT. This gives the protein CASSWRTNTDTQYF.

The chain uses TRBV20-1 and TRBJ2-3, with TRBD2 matching 10 bases. The CDR3 runs to 14 residues. Per the germline V gene, CDR1 is DFQATT and CDR2 is SNEGSKA (reference sequence). The trim removed 5 bases at V and 1 base at J, leaving 3 bases unmatched. In nucleotides, the CDR3 is TGCAGTGCTGGTGGACTAGCGGGCACAGATACGCAGTATTTT. It yields the protein CSAGGLAGTDTQYF.

This clonotype appeared a few times. The V gene is TRBV9, the J gene TRBJ2-6; D is possibly TRBD1 (5 bases). Trimming stripped 3 bases from V and 2 bases from J, with 12 bases between. This CDR3 has 16 amino acids. Germline assignment: CDR1 SGDLS and CDR2 YYNGEE. The CDR3 reads CASSGPQGPGANVLTF. The CDR3 coding sequence is TGTGCCAGCAGCGGTCCTCAGGGCCCTGGGGCCAACGTCCTGACTTTC.

Ten or more counts support this clonotype. The chain joins TRBV27 to TRBJ2-7; D possibly corresponds to TRBD1 (6 bases). The germline V gene has CDR1 MNHEY and CDR2 SMNVEV (reference sequence). V was cut by 3 bases and J by 4 bases, with 13 bases left in between. The CDR3 extends over 14 amino acids. The CDR3 here is CASSLPRGVYEQYF. CDR3 nucleotides: TGTGCCAGCAGTTTGCCCAGGGGCGTATACGAGCAGTACTTC.

This clonotype showed up many times. This chain joins TRBV29-1 and TRBJ1-2; D gene ambiguous. Per the germline V gene, CDR1 is SQVTM and CDR2 is ANQGSEA. V lost 6 bases and J 2 bases, leaving 13 bases between the germline ends. The CDR3 sequence is 13 residues long. CDR3 in DNA: TGCAGCGTCCTCGGTCAGGAAAACTATGGCTACACCTTC. This translates into CSVLGQENYGYTF.

This clonotype occurred many times. The gene calls are TRBV11-2 and TRBJ2-7; 7 bases fit TRBD2. CDR1 is SGHAT and CDR2 is FQNNGV in the germline V gene. CDR3 length equals 14 residues. J gave up 1 base and V 8 bases, and 8 bases lay outside the gene matches. The CDR3 protein is CASVNGLVSYEQYF. Written as DNA, the CDR3 is TGTGCCAGCGTCAATGGACTAGTGTCCTACGAGCAGTACTTC.

V gene TRBV9 combines with J gene TRBJ1-4; D remains ambiguous. Between the trimmed V and J ends, which lost 3 bases and 0 bases, there was a span of 15 bases. Looked up from germline, CDR1 is SGDLS and CDR2 is YYNGEE. The CDR3 contains 17 residues. CDR3 protein: CASSGNPTGTTNEKLFF. CDR3 nucleotides: TGTGCCAGCAGCGGAAACCCAACTGGGACAACTAATGAAAAACTGTTTTTT.

This clonotype was counted many times. This rearrangement joins TRBV10-2 to TRBJ1-5; D gene unclear. CDR3 length: 11 amino acids. Germline-derived CDR1 and CDR2 are WSHSY and SAAADI. The germline V and J ends were trimmed by 4 bases and 9 bases, with 7 bases remaining between them. The CDR3 is CASSGSGPQHF. CDR3 coding DNA: TGCGCCAGCAGTGGGAGTGGGCCCCAGCATTTT.